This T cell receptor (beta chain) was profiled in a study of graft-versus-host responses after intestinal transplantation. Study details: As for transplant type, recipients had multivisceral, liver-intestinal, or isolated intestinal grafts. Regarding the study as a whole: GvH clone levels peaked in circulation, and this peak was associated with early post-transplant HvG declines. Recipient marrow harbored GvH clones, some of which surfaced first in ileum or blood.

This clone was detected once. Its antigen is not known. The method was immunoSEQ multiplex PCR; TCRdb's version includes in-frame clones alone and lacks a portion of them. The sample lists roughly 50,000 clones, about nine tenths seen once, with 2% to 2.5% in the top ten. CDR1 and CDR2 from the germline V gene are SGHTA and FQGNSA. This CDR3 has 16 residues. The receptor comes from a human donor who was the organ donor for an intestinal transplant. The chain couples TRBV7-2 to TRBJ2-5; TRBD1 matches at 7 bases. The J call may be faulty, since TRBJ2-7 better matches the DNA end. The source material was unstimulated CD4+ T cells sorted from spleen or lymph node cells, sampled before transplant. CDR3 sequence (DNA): TGTGCCAGCAGCTTAGTTTTGACAAGGGGGCCCTACGAGCAGTACTTC. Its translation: CASSLVLTRGPYEQYF.